The 23 T cell receptor beta chains below come from one sample, sequenced in a study of T cells in localized non-small cell lung cancer. The table came from immunoSEQ multiplex PCR; TCRdb's copy has only in-frame clones and leaves some out. Here the sample spans 75,000 to 90,000 clones, roughly four fifths being singletons. This sample comprised peripheral blood, obtained before any cancer treatment. These receptors were obtained from a man aged 40 to 69 with stage I lung adenocarcinoma.

V and J are TRBV19 and TRBJ1-1, with D unresolved. V gave up 6 bases and J gave up 5 bases, with 7 bases separating them. CDR1 and CDR2 from the germline V gene are LNHDA and SQIVND (reference sequence). The CDR3 sequence is 11 residues long. CDR3 loop: CASSLGTEAFF. CDR3 coding DNA: TGTGCCAGTAGCCTGGGGACTGAAGCTTTCTTT.

This chain joins TRBV2 and TRBJ2-2; D might be TRBD2 (6 bases). Between the trimmed V and J ends, which lost 2 bases and 5 bases, there was a span of 12 bases. The CDR3 extends over 15 amino acids. Germline V gene lookup returns CDR1 SNHLY and CDR2 FYNNEI. The DNA of the CDR3 is TGTGCCAGCAGTGAAAGGGGACTGGCTACCGGGGAGCTGTTTTTT. It is translated as CASSERGLATGELFF.

The CDR3 sequence: CASSLGGAVNEQFF. DNA for the CDR3: TGTGCCAGCAGCCTTGGCGGGGCCGTCAATGAGCAGTTCTTC. This chain joins TRBV9 and TRBJ2-1; tentative D call: TRBD2 (6 bases). Germline values: CDR1 SGDLS, CDR2 YYNGEE. V lost 4 bases and J lost 6, with 14 bases in between. The CDR3 contains 14 residues.

V and J are TRBV28 and TRBJ2-3; 9 bases line up with TRBD2. V lost 6 bases and J lost 1; bases outside the gene matches: 14. Germline V lookup: CDR1 MDHEN, CDR2 SYDVKM. The CDR3 totals 18 residues. CDR3 DNA sequence: TGTGCCAGCAGCCCTCTAATAGCGGGGGAGGAAGGCACAGATACGCAGTATTTT. This encodes CASSPLIAGEEGTDTQYF.

This clone was seen just once. The CDR3 region is CASSEARPRSYNEQFF. Here the CDR3 DNA reads TGTGCCAGCAGTGAAGCGCGGCCCCGCTCCTACAATGAGCAGTTCTTC. V gene TRBV2 combines with J gene TRBJ2-1; D unresolved. This CDR3 has 16 amino acids. Germline V gene sequence: CDR1 SNHLY, CDR2 FYNNEI. Trimming removed 0 bases at V and 0 bases at J, with 9 bases between.

The chain carries TRBV7-2 and TRBJ2-5; 8 bases fit TRBD1. This CDR3 is built from 14 residues. The germline V gene encodes CDR1 SGHTA and CDR2 FQGNSA. V shed 4 bases, J shed 4 bases, and the junction held 5 bases outside the gene matches. CDR3 sequence (DNA): TGTGCCAGCAGCTCGGGACAGGTCGGAGAGACCCAGTACTTC. This translates into CASSSGQVGETQYF.

This clone was counted a few times. V gene TRBV10-3 combines with J gene TRBJ2-4; 13 bases agree with TRBD2. Germline V gene lookup returns CDR1 ENHRY and CDR2 SYGVKD. The CDR3 is 18 residues long. The junction had 7 bases not matched to a gene; V was cut back by 5 bases and J by 0 bases. CDR3 coding DNA: TGTGCCATCAGTCCGGGACTAGCGGGGACCGAAGCCAAAAACATTCAGTACTTC. It specifies CAISPGLAGTEAKNIQYF.

V gene TRBV7-8 combines with J gene TRBJ1-5; D is possibly TRBD1 (6 bases). Germline CDR1 reads SGHVS; CDR2 reads FQNEAQ. V gave up 6 bases and J gave up 7 bases, with 16 bases separating them. This CDR3 is 14 amino acids long. The CDR3 DNA follows: TGTGCCAGCAGTCTTAGGGGGACCAGGCAGCCCCAGCATTTT. Translation: CASSLRGTRQPQHF.

The genes are TRBV6-1 and TRBJ1-3; TRBD1 matches at 8 bases. Germline V gene sequence: CDR1 MNHNS, CDR2 SASEGT. CDR3 length: 14 residues. J lost 8 bases, V lost 1 base, and 4 bases had no gene match. CDR3 DNA sequence: TGTGCCAGCAGTGAAGACCGGACAGGGCACACCATATATTTT. This codes for CASSEDRTGHTIYF.

This clone was detected once. V gene TRBV5-1 combines with J gene TRBJ2-2; TRBD2 matches 7 bases. The V segment lost 5 bases and the J segment 1 base; nucleotides outside the gene matches: 5. CDR1 SGHRS and CDR2 YFSETQ come from the germline V gene. This CDR3 has 15 residues. The CDR3: CASRGGYENTGELFF. In DNA, the CDR3 is TGCGCCAGCAGGGGAGGGTACGAGAACACCGGGGAGCTGTTTTTT.

In this sample, this clone turned up once. The chain carries TRBV18 and TRBJ2-7; D possibly corresponds to TRBD1 (8 bases). Trimming pared 3 bases from V and 0 bases from J, leaving 21 bases between. Germline V CDR1 and CDR2: KGHSH, LQKENI. The CDR3 totals 18 residues. The CDR3 sequence is CASSPIGQGTSDSYEQYF. The CDR3 DNA sequence: TGTGCCAGCTCACCTATTGGACAGGGCACTAGCGACTCCTACGAGCAGTACTTC. Variable domain in full (rest from reference TRBV18 and TRBJ2-7): NAGVMQNPRHLVRRRGQEARLRCSPMKGHSHVYWYRQLPEEGLKFMVYLQKENIIDESGMPKERFSAEFPKEGPSILRIQQVVRGDSAAYFCASSPIGQGTSDSYEQYFGPGTRLTVT.

Only one count was recorded for this clone. The chain carries TRBV5-1 and TRBJ2-1, with D perhaps matching TRBD2 (5 bases). Trimming took 5 bases from V and 7 from J, leaving 22 bases between them. This CDR3 spans 16 amino acids. Per germline, CDR1 SGHRS and CDR2 YFSETQ. The CDR3 region has the DNA TGCGCCAGCAGACCTAACCTAGCATCTTGGGAGAATGAGCAGTTCTTC. This codes for CASRPNLASWENEQFF.

This clone was recorded a few times. This chain uses TRBV6-1 with TRBJ1-4; tentatively, D is TRBD1 (6 bases). There are 15 residues in the CDR3. The V gene lost 6 bases and the J gene lost 2 bases, with 13 bases spanning the gap. Germline lookup yields CDR1 MNHNS and CDR2 SASEGT. DNA for the CDR3: TGTGCCAGCAGCTACACAGGGTGGACTAATGAAAAACTGTTTTTT. Its protein product is CASSYTGWTNEKLFF.

The chain employs TRBV30 and TRBJ1-2; D is unclear. The ends were cut back, 1 base at V and 4 bases at J, with 10 bases in the middle. This CDR3 region has 13 residues. CDR1 and CDR2 from the germline V gene are GTSNPN and SVGIG (reference sequence). CDR3 DNA sequence: TGTGCCTGGAGTGAAGGTAGCGCCTATGGCTACACCTTC. This gives the protein CAWSEGSAYGYTF.

The CDR3 DNA reads as TGTGCCAGCAGTTTACTAAGGGGGATTTTTTACAATGAGCAGTTCTTC. It yields the protein CASSLLRGIFYNEQFF. The chain couples TRBV7-8 to TRBJ2-1, with D possibly matching TRBD1 (6 bases). With 6 bases removed from V and 4 bases from J, the gap between germline ends came to 19 bases. The CDR3 consists of 16 residues. Germline assignment: CDR1 SGHVS and CDR2 FQNEAQ. Variable domain in full (rest from reference TRBV7-8 and TRBJ2-1): GAGVSQSPRYKVAKRGQDVALRCDPISGHVSLFWYQQALGQGPEFLTYFQNEAQLDKSGLPSDRFFAERPEGSVSTLKIQRTQQEDSAVYLCASSLLRGIFYNEQFFGPGTRLTVL.

The chain links TRBV2 to TRBJ2-5; D not resolved. Germline V gives CDR1 SNHLY, CDR2 FYNNEI. This CDR3 comprises 14 residues. Trimming cost V 4 bases and J 7 bases, with 16 bases left between them. CDR3 amino acids: CASSADPFSGTQYF. The CDR3 DNA sequence: TGTGCCAGCAGTGCAGACCCCTTTTCCGGGACCCAGTACTTC.

This chain uses TRBV19 with TRBJ2-1; D ambiguous. Germline V gene data show CDR1 as LNHDA and CDR2 as SQIVND (reference sequence). V lost 5 bases, J lost 5 bases, and 13 bases lay in between. There are 14 residues in the CDR3. The DNA of the CDR3 is TGTGCCAGTAGTTACCAGAGAGACGACAATGAGCAGTTCTTC. This translates into CASSYQRDDNEQFF. The full variable domain, its missing parts supplied by reference TRBV19 and TRBJ2-1, is DGGITQSPKYLFRKEGQNVTLSCEQNLNHDAMYWYRQDPGQGLRLIYYSQIVNDFQKGDIAEGYSVSREKKESFPLTVTSAQKNPTAFYLCASSYQRDDNEQFFGPGTRLTVL.

The V and J genes are TRBV28 and TRBJ1-4; weak D call: TRBD1 (6 bases). The CDR3 has 17 amino acids. Trimming took 4 bases from V and 9 from J, leaving 24 bases between them. Germline V gives CDR1 MDHEN, CDR2 SYDVKM. As DNA, the CDR3 is TGTGCCAGCAGTTCCCGGGGGCTTGAGGAGGGTGGTAAAAAACTGTTTTTT. Protein: CASSSRGLEEGGKKLFF.

This chain joins TRBV18 and TRBJ2-7; D is tentatively TRBD1 or TRBD2 (5 bases each). The CDR3 spans 15 residues. The germline V and J ends were trimmed by 4 bases and 7 bases, with 20 bases remaining between them. Per the germline V gene, CDR1 is KGHSH and CDR2 is LQKENI. DNA for the CDR3: TGTGCCAGCTCACGGTACCGGGACGCTTATCGAGAGCAGTACTTC. Translating it yields CASSRYRDAYREQYF.

The gene calls are TRBV2 and TRBJ1-4; a weak D match, TRBD1 (6 bases). Between the trimmed V and J ends, which lost 3 bases and 0 bases, there was a span of 14 bases. The CDR3 is made up of 17 amino acids. Germline loops: CDR1 SNHLY, CDR2 FYNNEI. CDR3 loop: CASSENRAGATNEKLFF. CDR3 in DNA: TGTGCCAGCAGTGAGAACAGGGCGGGTGCAACTAATGAAAAACTGTTTTTT.

This clone has only a few counts. The chain couples TRBV11-2 to TRBJ2-1; weak D call: TRBD1 (5 bases). CDR3 size: 12 residues. From germline, CDR1 is SGHAT and CDR2 FQNNGV. Trimming stripped 5 bases from V and 9 bases from J, with 11 bases between. The CDR3 DNA sequence: TGTGCCAGCAGCATCAGGGAAGGTGAGCAGTTCTTC. Translating gives CASSIREGEQFF.

The sample holds a few counts of this clone. This sequence joins TRBV9 and TRBJ2-3; tentative D call: TRBD2 (6 bases). The CDR3 consists of 15 residues. Germline assignment: CDR1 SGDLS and CDR2 YYNGEE. V was clipped by 0 bases and J by 3 bases, with 11 bases between them. The CDR3 spells CASSVGVEGTDTQYF. The CDR3 DNA is TGTGCCAGCAGCGTAGGAGTGGAGGGGACAGATACGCAGTATTTT.

This clone was detected only a few times. The chain employs TRBV2 and TRBJ2-3; 9 bases line up with TRBD2. V shed 5 bases and J 1 base; nucleotides not matched to a gene: 4. Germline CDR1 reads SNHLY; CDR2 reads FYNNEI. The length of the CDR3 is 15 residues. CDR3 nucleotides: TGTGCCAGCAGTCTTAGCGGGAGAGGCACAGATACGCAGTATTTT. Translation gives CASSLSGRGTDTQYF.